This T cell receptor beta chain was sequenced for a study of regulatory T cells in long-lasting Graves disease. Described time point: newly diagnosed GD, antithyroid drugs for less than 3 months. RNA from PBMCs was the source of the TCR library. Losses at the gene ends were 2 bases for V and 6 bases for J; bases not matched to a gene: 4. Germline values: CDR1 MNHEY, CDR2 SVGEGT. This CDR3 contains 15 residues. The authors built TCR beta libraries using iRepertoire HTBI primers and Arm-PCR of CDR3 regions. TCRdb ran MiXCR on the multiplex PCR reads and lists one entry per CDR3 protein. The table has fewer than 550,000 distinct CDR3 sequences, roughly a sixth seen once; the top ten hold 25%. This clonotype turned up a few times. These data are also associated with another study on T cells in Graves' hyperthyroidism and ophthalmopathy. That work states: The study based diagnoses on clinical symptoms, serum thyroxine and TRAb, thyroid ultrasound and orbital computed tomography.

This specimen was peripheral blood mononuclear cells (PBMCs), taken at new diagnosis, from a patient treated with antithyroid drugs. This TCR was recovered from a woman aged 35-65 years with Graves disease. The chain is built from TRBV6-2 or TRBV6-3 and TRBJ2-2, with TRBD1 identical over 9 bases. The CDR3 DNA is TGTGCCAGCAGTTACGGGAACAGGGGGCCCGGGGAGCTGTTTTTT. Residues: CASSYGNRGPGELFF.